This T cell receptor beta chain was recorded in a study of T-cell reconstitution after alpha-beta-depleted transplantation in children. Unique molecular identifiers were used in preparing the TCRbeta library. TCRdb redid the calling of the PCR reads with MiXCR, one entry per CDR3 protein. The sample carries tens of thousands of distinct CDR3 sequences, 50% to 55% recorded once. From germline, CDR1 is DFQATT and CDR2 SNEGSKA (reference sequence). The CDR3 sequence is 16 residues long. V shed 7 bases and J 5 bases; nucleotides not matched to a gene: 12. The clonotype was recovered from a boy under two years old with SCID, due to receive a stem cell transplant. The sample in question was peripheral blood, obtained before TCRalphabeta/CD19-depleted stem cell transplant. V is TRBV20-1 and J is TRBJ2-3, with 13 bases lining up with TRBD2. The CDR3 DNA reads as TGCAGTGTCCACAGACTAGCGGGGGGCCGTAGAGATACGCAGTATTTT. Protein sequence: CSVHRLAGGRRDTQYF.